These T cell receptor beta chains were read from a single sample in a study of shared clonotypes between healthy human individuals. TCRdb's copy holds only in-frame clones and misses some; the assay was immunoSEQ multiplex PCR. The sample lists 2 million to 2.5 million clones, around 90% occurring once. The sample consisted of naive CD4+ T cells from PBMCs. Receptor source: a man aged 18 to 35 in good health. Some clones in this sample may be carry-over from other donors' samples. Both conserved end residues are trimmed from each CDR3.

TRBV5-6 | ASSLTGVTGELF
TRBV16 | ASSQSIAVSTDTQY
TRBV7-8 | ASSLADRGGNIQY
TRBV29-1 | SVVAWGADTQY
TRBV14 | ASSQESKWWGHEQF
TRBV4-2 | ASSQEGRTLTGAPLH
TRBV28 | ASSFPGNYGYT
TRBV12-5 | ASSGSGNQPQH
TRBV5-5 | ASSLFTAPAGGYT
TRBV11-2 | AVDRPPDYGYT
TRBV5-4 | ASSLPGQGNTEAF
TRBV9 | ASSDSRTSWSPF
TRBV4-1 | ASSQDFGYGYT
TRBV7-3 | ASSSKMDRDYGYT
TRBV7-9 | ASRDRDIITQY
TRBV15 | ATSRAPGDTTDTQY
TRBV27 | ASSPTGLIGEKLF
TRBV11-3 | ASSVGQGDTEAF
TRBV4-2 | ASSQVFQTTGELF
TRBV7-8 | ASSLEWGVETQY
TRBV18 | ASSPIAGAREQY
TRBV4-2 | ASSQQQMNTEAF
TRBV7-8 | ASSLLPRGETQY
TRBV5-1 | ASSLAMDRVKYGYT
TRBV5-1 | ASSLGSYDTQY
TRBV28 | ASGTGGYEQY
TRBV27 | ASRTGKTSYGYT
TRBV2 | ASSGQGFPEAF
TRBV6-1 | ASSERVTGADTQY
TRBV18 | ASSPGQFYEQY
TRBV25-1 | ASSPRDRRETQY
TRBV2 | ASSGAGGPDLREQF
TRBV11-2 | ASSLGAGQGQETQY
TRBV14 | ASSQVKRTEAF
TRBV5-1 | ASSSQPSDYGYT
TRBV29-1 | SVNRGGTNTEAF
TRBV6-1 | ASSEAHPLYGYT
TRBV5-6 | ASSAGGGTGY
TRBV6-1 | ASSELGQGGP
TRBV5-1 | ASSNPQSSYEQY
TRBV28 | ASSPQGRAEAF
TRBV11-2 | ASSLDLGPDTQY
TRBV14 | ASSQGILGSYNEQF
TRBV23-1 | ASSQSPGRGIGNQPQH